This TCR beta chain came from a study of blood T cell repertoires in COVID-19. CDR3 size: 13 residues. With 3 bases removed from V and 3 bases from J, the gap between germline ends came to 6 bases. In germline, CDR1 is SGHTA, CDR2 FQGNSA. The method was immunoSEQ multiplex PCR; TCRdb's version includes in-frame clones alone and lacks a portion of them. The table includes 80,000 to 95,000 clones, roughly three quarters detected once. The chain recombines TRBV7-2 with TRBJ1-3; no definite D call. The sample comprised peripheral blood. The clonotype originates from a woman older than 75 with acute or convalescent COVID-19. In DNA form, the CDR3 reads TGTGCCAGCAGCTTCACAGTTGGAAACACCATATATTTT. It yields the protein CASSFTVGNTIYF.